Detailed here is one T cell receptor beta chain. The antigen is unknown. These data come from a study of post-analysis software for immune sequencing data. Study-level findings and limits: In patients, five TRBV segments were more frequent than in controls, with TRBV5-6, TRBV5-1 and TRBV20-1 among them. F measure grouped same-batch samples tightly together. Compared against controls, patients with multiple sclerosis displayed significantly lower normalized Chao1 diversity.

The TCR beta cDNA libraries carried unique molecular identifiers. Between about 0.85 and 11 million T cells gave rise to hundreds of thousands of cDNA molecules. Via MiXCR, TCRdb re-called the PCR reads, giving one row per CDR3 protein. Altogether about half a million distinct CDR3 sequences are present, approximately 34% being singletons, with the ten largest covering approximately 6%. The germline CDR1 and CDR2 sequences are SGHRS and YFSETQ. Germline trimming cut 0 bases from V and 6 bases from J; bases unmatched to any gene: 11. This CDR3 has 17 amino acids. The specimen sequenced was blood. This clonotype originated in a girl aged 2-17 years with multiple sclerosis. This rearrangement joins TRBV5-1 to TRBJ2-1, with 8 nucleotides matching TRBD2. CDR3 sequence (DNA): TGCGCCAGCAGCTTGGAGGGAGCGGGGGCTCTCAGCAATGAGCAGTTCTTC. Encoded protein: CASSLEGAGALSNEQFF.